This TCR beta chain was identified during a study of radiation and T cells in renal cell carcinoma. The wider study: Nephrectomy followed 15 Gy stereotactic body radiation by 4 weeks. Study findings and constraints: Pretreatment tumor biopsies were lacking, so baseline clonotypes are unknown.

Time point: baseline pretreatment blood. Treatment defined: 15 Gy SBRT to primary tumor, nephrectomy 4 weeks later. Serial blood draws occurred at baseline and 2 and 4 weeks post-SBRT. This renal cell carcinoma was of the clear cell type. The CDR3 is 14 amino acids. Germline trimming cut 4 bases from V and 1 base from J; bases unmatched to any gene: 3. The germline gives CDR1 SGHTA, CDR2 FQGTGA. Regarding this clone: The antigen is not known.

Sequenced by immunoSEQ multiplex PCR; TCRdb stores in-frame clones only, minus some. The sample records 130,000 or so clones, less than 90% being singletons. The source is a woman aged 45-65 years with renal cell carcinoma. The source material was blood, sampled from a patient whose treatment included radiotherapy and nephrectomy. The chain joins TRBV7-3 to TRBJ1-1, with 7 bases that match TRBD1. The CDR3 region is CASSSGTANTEAFF. DNA of the CDR3: TGTGCCAGCAGCTCCGGGACAGCGAACACTGAAGCTTTCTTT.